This T cell receptor (beta chain) comes out of a study of T cells in Graves' hyperthyroidism and ophthalmopathy (dated by TCRdb to between 2018 and 2020). For the study in its entirety: To identify distinguishing TCR V-J signatures, a discovery cohort of 100 or so patients was used, comprising approximately 40 with Graves' ophthalmopathy and some 60 with stable Graves' hyperthyroidism. Prospective prediction of ophthalmopathy was tested in an independent validation cohort consisting of fewer than 20 hyperthyroidism patients and some 17 patients who later progressed to ophthalmopathy. The 90 to 100 discovery patients were randomly split 7:3 into training and test sets. In addition, the study compared T-cell repertoires in thyroid tissue and in blood from several Graves' hyperthyroidism patients. Following sampling, methimazole starting at 30 mg daily was given to hyperthyroidism patients, and high-dose intravenous methylprednisolone was given to ophthalmopathy patients. TCR Vbeta CDR3 sequencing of 120 to 150 peripheral blood samples (over 40 ophthalmopathy, 70 to 85 hyperthyroidism and approximately 17 progressor patients) is reported in the paper.

The CDR3 holds 16 amino acids from the cysteine to the phenylalanine. Just CDR3 DNA is preserved here, 48 bases in frame from base 1. CDR1 SQVTM and CDR2 ANQGSEA were looked up in the germline V gene. Germline trimming amounts to 7 bases on V and 2 bases on J, with 14 as the count of junction bases outside the gene matches. Study-wide findings and limitations: In validation, the model predicted progression to ophthalmopathy a median of roughly 6.1 months before onset, with over 60% sensitivity and around 76% specificity. Sample size was not statistically predetermined, and investigators were not blinded to group allocation. Most expanded thyroid clonotypes (frequency above 0.001) were also found in blood, which suggests that blood repertoires may mirror thyroid immune responses. In cross-validation, a model built on a 13 V-J signature told ophthalmopathy apart from stable hyperthyroidism with 87.88% sensitivity and around 84% specificity, and in testing the same model reached 80%/75%.

The TCR beta CDR3 regions were amplified from RNA transcripts. For the first round of RT-PCR on the TCR CDR3, the HTBI primer set was used together with the Qiagen OneStep RT-PCR kit. A second multiplex PCR round built the libraries, followed by size selection and purification. Libraries were sequenced paired-end with 100 bp reads on an Illumina HiSeq2000. Per the source publication's procedure: Raw data were processed with SOAPnuke, discarding reads with adapters, uncalled bases, mean Phred below 15, or no exact constant-primer or identifier match. COPE v1.2.5 was used to merge high-quality paired reads, and clonotypes were defined as unique nucleotide sequences. MiTCR v1.1 was used to align clonotypes to the IMGT TRBV, TRBD and TRBJ reference segments. The analysis included only V-J combinations with a frequency above 0.0001, which together covered 98% to 99.2% of the repertoires. A TCS score was defined as the ratio of F50 (clonal expansion) to E x V (chaos), with BLOSUM62-based TCRdist applied between CDR3 peptides within each V-J. Welch's t-statistics and random forest reduced fewer than 550 V-J features to around 14, which were used in a naive Bayes classifier (R e1071). Thyroid-blood repertoire similarity was quantified with the Morisita-Horn index. TCRdb cleaned the public reads at Q25 with fastp, built clones with MiXCR and kept in-frame beta chains. Rows with a matching CDR3 protein are joined into one entry that keeps the most common DNA and genes. TCRdb, not the original authors, processed these V and J calls. This sample comprises 650,000 to 800,000 distinct CDR3 sequences, 45% of them detected only once. The biggest ten clones account for roughly 7.2% of the sample.

Exclusion was applied to patients with uncontrolled infections, other autoimmune diseases, pregnancy or lactation. Diagnoses were established on the basis of clinical symptoms, serum thyroxine and TRAb, thyroid ultrasound, and orbital computed tomography. Trizol reagent was used to extract total RNA, and RNA quality was then checked on an Agilent 2100 Bioanalyzer. As concerns this clonotype: What this receptor recognizes is not known. No per-base quality is available; no much larger clone lies one base away.

This receptor was obtained from an adult man with Graves' disease, either hyperthyroidism or ophthalmopathy (not recorded which). The sequence links TRBV29-1 to TRBJ2-7; 10 bases in the middle match TRBD1. Source material: peripheral blood or thyroid tissue (not recorded which). The CDR3 reads as follows: CSARKGTGATAYEQYF. The DNA sequence follows: TGCAGCGCCCGAAAAGGGACAGGGGCGACAGCCTACGAGCAGTACTTC.